One and the same sample provided the 15 T cell receptor beta chains below, sequenced in a study of Graves' ophthalmopathy and Graves' hyperthyroidism. RNA transcripts were the template, and TCR beta CDR3 regions were amplified from them. In the first round, RT-PCR was carried out with HTBI primers, and a multiplex PCR formed the second round. TCRdb re-analysed the multiplex PCR reads in MiXCR, keeping a single row per CDR3 protein. The sample records 260,000 or so distinct CDR3 sequences, around 42% being singletons. Source material: peripheral blood. The receptors stem from an adult man with Graves' ophthalmopathy.

The chain couples TRBV19 to TRBJ1-1; no reliable D call. Germline CDR1 LNHDA, CDR2 SQIVND (reference sequence). Trimming took off 2 bases at V and 3 bases at J, with 7 bases between the two ends. The CDR3 is 13 amino acids. The CDR3, as DNA: TGTGCCAGTAGTATACCCAGTTACACTGAAGCTTTCTTT. It encodes CASSIPSYTEAFF.

About this clonotype itself: Likely a read error: the CDR3 ends without its conserved phenylalanine or tryptophan. This chain connects TRBV6-9 to TRBJ1-1; 11 bases match TRBD1. The CDR3 is 14 residues long. V dropped 6 bases and J dropped 4; count of bases not matched to a gene: 4. CDR1 and CDR2 (germline): MNHGY, SVAAGI. The chain's CDR3 is CASRPGTGGTEAFS. The CDR3 bases are TGTGCCAGCAGACCTGGGACAGGGGGCACTGAAGCTTTCTCT.

This chain links TRBV10-3 with TRBJ2-7; D is unclear. Germline V CDR1 and CDR2: ENHRY, SYGVKD. The CDR3 is made up of 13 amino acids. Deletions cut 8 bases from V and 0 bases from J, with 11 bases between. The CDR3 spells CAIAAASSYEQYF. As DNA, the CDR3 is TGTGCCATCGCCGCGGCCAGCTCCTACGAGCAGTACTTC.

The chain joins TRBV7-2 to TRBJ2-5, with TRBD1 identical over 7 bases. With 6 bases clipped from V and 5 bases from J, the junction kept 9 bases outside the gene matches. Germline V lookup: CDR1 SGHTA, CDR2 FQGNSA. The CDR3 length is 14 residues. The CDR3 region has the DNA TGTGCCAGCAGTTACAGGGGCCCTGGGGAGACCCAGTACTTC. Protein sequence: CASSYRGPGETQYF.

The chain is built from TRBV10-3 and TRBJ1-5, with TRBD1 matching 7 bases. CDR1 and CDR2 from the germline V gene are ENHRY and SYGVKD. J gave up 7 bases and V 3 bases, and 9 bases lay outside the gene matches. This CDR3 has 15 residues. CDR3 in amino acids: CAISEGGGAEQPQHF. CDR3 DNA: TGTGCCATCAGTGAAGGAGGGGGCGCGGAACAGCCCCAGCATTTT.

This clonotype was found a few times. The chain recombines TRBV5-8 with TRBJ1-5; D not resolved. This CDR3 has 15 residues. CDR1 is SGHTS and CDR2 is YDEGEE in the germline V gene. Trimming pared 0 bases from V and 1 base from J, leaving 8 bases between. The DNA for the CDR3 is TGTGCCAGCAGCTTGGGTAGGGTAAGCAATCAGCCCCAGCATTTT. Its translation is CASSLGRVSNQPQHF.

The chain combines TRBV7-2 with TRBJ1-5; possible D gene TRBD1, 6 bases. The CDR3 is 15 residues long. Trimming took 1 base from V and 5 from J, leaving 12 bases between them. Germline CDR1 reads SGHTA; CDR2 reads FQGNSA. In DNA form, the CDR3 reads TGTGCCAGCAGCTTAGATCGGGGGCGCGATCAGCCCCAGCATTTT. Translating gives CASSLDRGRDQPQHF.

The chain couples TRBV25-1 to TRBJ2-2; 7 nucleotides match TRBD2. Germline assignment: CDR1 MGHDK and CDR2 SYGVNS. V was pared by 5 bases and J by 0 bases, with 9 bases of the junction left unmatched. The CDR3 is made up of 17 amino acids. CDR3 sequence (DNA): TGTGCCAGCAGTCCCGGGACTACAACTTCGAACACCGGGGAGCTGTTTTTT. It translates to CASSPGTTTSNTGELFF. Combining the CDR3 with reference TRBV25-1 and TRBJ2-2 gives the whole variable domain EADIYQTPRYLVIGTGKKITLECSQTMGHDKMYWYQQDPGMELHLIHYSYGVNSTEKGDLSSESTVSRIRTEHFPLTLESARPSHTSQYLCASSPGTTTSNTGELFFGEGSRLTVL.

This rearrangement joins TRBV20-1 to TRBJ1-1; D not certain. The CDR3 extends over 13 amino acids. V lost 0 bases to trimming and J lost 1 base, with 6 bases between them. Germline V gene data show CDR1 as DFQATT and CDR2 as SNEGSKA (reference sequence). The DNA of the CDR3 is TGCAGTGCTAGAGATGGACGGAACACTGAAGCTTTCTTT. It translates to CSARDGRNTEAFF.

The chain links TRBV20-1 to TRBJ2-7; 9 bases match TRBD2. Germline V gene data show CDR1 as DFQATT and CDR2 as SNEGSKA (reference sequence). V lost 6 bases and J lost 0; bases outside the gene matches: 3. The CDR3 runs to 13 residues. The CDR3 sequence: CSARGLASYEQYF. CDR3 DNA: TGCAGTGCCAGGGGACTAGCCTCCTACGAGCAGTACTTC.

The rearrangement uses TRBV2 and TRBJ2-7; D is perhaps TRBD2 (7 bases). This CDR3 is built from 14 residues. V lost 3 bases and J lost 2, with 11 bases in between. Germline V gene lookup returns CDR1 SNHLY and CDR2 FYNNEI. As DNA, the CDR3 is TGTGCCAGCAGTGAGGGGGGGGCCGCCTACGAGCAGTACTTC. Amino acids: CASSEGGAAYEQYF.

This chain connects TRBV7-9 to TRBJ2-5, with D tentatively TRBD1 (6 bases). Germline V gene data show CDR1 as SEHNR and CDR2 as FQNEAQ (reference sequence). Trimming cost V 6 bases and J 5 bases, with 16 bases left between them. The length of the CDR3 is 14 residues. The CDR3 nucleotides read TGTGCCAGCAGTTTTACAGGGTCACGGGAGACCCAGTACTTC. Translating it yields CASSFTGSRETQYF.

The CDR3 coding sequence is TGTGCCAGCAGCGTAGGGGGCGCTTTGGACACTGAAGCTTTCTTT. This encodes CASSVGGALDTEAFF. The J gene is TRBJ1-1, the V gene TRBV9, with a tentative D call TRBD1 (5 bases). Looked up from germline, CDR1 is SGDLS and CDR2 is YYNGEE. Trimming cost V 0 bases and J 3 bases, with 12 bases left between them. The CDR3 totals 15 residues.

A few counts support this clonotype. V is TRBV6-6 and J is TRBJ1-2; perhaps TRBD1 as D (5 bases). Trimming shortened V by 5 bases and J by 4 bases, and 14 bases separated the two germline ends. This CDR3 comprises 14 residues. CDR1 is MNHNY and CDR2 is SVGAGI in the germline V gene (reference sequence). The chain's CDR3 is CASSVQAGGYGYTF. CDR3 in DNA: TGTGCCAGCAGTGTCCAGGCCGGGGGCTATGGCTACACCTTC.

The chain links TRBV4-1 to TRBJ1-2; 7 bases agree with TRBD1. CDR3 size: 15 residues. V lost 4 bases to trimming and J lost 2 bases; unmatched junction nucleotides: 7. From germline, CDR1 is MGHRA and CDR2 YSYEKL. The CDR3 DNA reads TGCGCCAGCAGCCGGACAGGAGTTACCAACTATGGCTACACCTTC. Its protein product is CASSRTGVTNYGYTF.